The following is a T cell receptor beta chain sequence with its context. How the authors handled the data: For nucleated cells, counts were estimated from reference gene primer amplification. The assay was immunoSEQ multiplex PCR, and TCRdb's table has in-frame clones only and misses some. V and J calls plus clone size are reproduced from that table; the DNA served to infer D and trimming. The sample consists of approximately 120,000 clones, roughly 88% of them appearing once. The record originates from a study of blood T cell repertoires in COVID-19. Overall study: Acute and convalescent COVID-19 samples came from the United States, Italy and Spain. Sample material is recorded as cDNA or gDNA derived from T cells, B-cell-depleted T cells, or PBMCs.

Germline V CDR1 and CDR2: SNHLY, FYNNEI. There are 12 residues in the CDR3. The V and J ends lost 5 bases and 10 bases, in that order; junction bases with no gene match: 4. Input material: peripheral blood. The V gene is TRBV2, the J gene TRBJ2-1, with 8 positions matching TRBD2. The receptor was derived from a human donor in a cohort sampled during active COVID-19. CDR3 amino acids: CASSRLAWEQFF. DNA for the CDR3: TGTGCCAGCAGTCGACTAGCGTGGGAGCAGTTCTTC.